The 9 T cell receptor beta chains given below trace back to one sample, sequenced in a study of blood T cell repertoires in COVID-19. Assay used: immunoSEQ multiplex PCR; TCRdb lists only in-frame clones, some missing. The data hold some 270,000 clones, with almost 85% observed a single time. Sequenced input: PBMCs or T cells enriched from blood (not recorded which). The receptors were gathered from a woman between 50 and 59 years old with acute COVID-19.

This clone was counted once. The rearrangement joins TRBV30 to TRBJ2-3; weak D call: TRBD2 (5 bases). Trimming shortened V by 0 bases and J by 4 bases, and 11 bases separated the two germline ends. Germline lookup yields CDR1 GTSNPN and CDR2 SVGIG (reference sequence). The CDR3 spans 14 residues. CDR3 sequence: CAWSVTGVSDTQYF. In DNA form, the CDR3 reads TGTGCCTGGAGTGTAACCGGGGTCTCAGATACGCAGTATTTT.

The chain uses TRBV27 and TRBJ1-6; the match to TRBD1 covers 7 bases. Germline V gives CDR1 MNHEY, CDR2 SMNVEV (reference sequence). Losses at the gene ends were 6 bases for V and 11 bases for J; bases not matched to a gene: 10. This CDR3 comprises 14 residues. The CDR3 region is CASRVQTGAAPLHF. The CDR3 DNA reads as TGTGCCAGCAGAGTTCAAACAGGGGCTGCACCCCTCCACTTT.

The chain has TRBV4-3 and TRBJ1-5; TRBD1 might be the D (5 bases). The CDR3 has 17 residues. The V and J ends lost 0 bases and 0 bases respectively, with 12 bases between them. Germline assignment: CDR1 LGHNA and CDR2 YSLEER. The CDR3 protein is CASSQEAGGGSNQPQHF. As DNA, the CDR3 is TGCGCCAGCAGCCAAGAAGCCGGGGGTGGTAGCAATCAGCCCCAGCATTTT.

This clone is a singleton in its sample. The gene calls are TRBV7-3 and TRBJ2-1, with 12 nucleotides matching TRBD2. The J segment lost 0 bases and the V segment lost 5 bases, leaving 8 bases of the junction unmatched. Germline assignment: CDR1 SGHTA and CDR2 FQGTGA. CDR3 length: 18 residues. The DNA of the CDR3 is TGTGCCAGCAGCCCGACTAGCGGGGGCCCCAGCTCCTACAATGAGCAGTTCTTC. It encodes CASSPTSGGPSSYNEQFF.

The rearrangement joins TRBV5-1 to TRBJ2-7; possibly TRBD1 for D (5 bases). The V end was cut by 0 bases, the J end by 0 bases, with 7 bases between. The CDR3 covers 14 residues. The germline V gene encodes CDR1 SGHRS and CDR2 YFSETQ. The CDR3 loop is CASSLADTSYEQYF. The CDR3 DNA reads TGCGCCAGCAGCTTGGCGGACACCTCCTACGAGCAGTACTTC. Using reference TRBV5-1 and TRBJ2-7 for the parts outside the CDR3, the full variable domain is KAGVTQTPRYLIKTRGQQVTLSCSPISGHRSVSWYQQTPGQGLQFLFEYFSETQRNKGNFPGRFSGRQFSNSRSEMNVSTLELGDSALYLCASSLADTSYEQYFGPGTRLTVT.

This sequence joins TRBV11-2 and TRBJ1-2; 9 bases line up with TRBD1. Germline CDR1 is SGHAT and CDR2 is FQNNGV. The CDR3 sequence is 13 residues long. V lost 7 bases and J lost 8; bases outside the gene matches: 8. The CDR3 DNA reads TGTGCCAGCAAGTTACAGGGGGCAGGGGGCTACACCTTC. Protein sequence: CASKLQGAGGYTF.

This clone turned up a few times. This chain connects TRBV5-6 to TRBJ2-7; 7 bases map to TRBD1. The CDR3 is 14 residues long. V gave up 1 base and J gave up 6 bases; unmatched junction bases: 7. Germline assignment: CDR1 SGHDT and CDR2 YYEEEE. The CDR3: CASSLTGVGVEQYF. CDR3 nucleotides: TGTGCCAGCAGCTTGACAGGGGTCGGGGTCGAGCAGTACTTC. The complete variable domain, with remaining parts taken from reference TRBV5-6 and TRBJ2-7, reads DAGVTQSPTHLIKTRGQQVTLRCSPKSGHDTVSWYQQALGQGPQFIFQYYEEEERQRGNFPDRFSGHQFPNYSSELNVNALLLGDSALYLCASSLTGVGVEQYFGPGTRLTVT.

In its sample, this clone was seen once. The chain employs TRBV10-2 and TRBJ1-1, with TRBD1 matching 8 bases. CDR1 and CDR2 (germline): WSHSY, SAAADI. Trimming at V came to 7 bases and at J to 0 bases, leaving 4 bases not matched to a gene. This CDR3 is built from 14 residues. Here the CDR3 reads CASNPTGVNTEAFF. For the CDR3, the DNA is TGCGCCAGCAACCCGACAGGGGTGAACACTGAAGCTTTCTTT.

This clone was recorded a few times. The CDR3 region is CASSLRPQGAGNEQFF. The CDR3 region has the DNA TGTGCCAGCAGCCTAAGGCCACAGGGGGCGGGTAATGAGCAGTTCTTC. J is TRBJ2-1 and V is TRBV11-3; 9 bases match TRBD1. The CDR3 loop spans 16 amino acids. After removal of 5 bases from V and 7 bases from J, the junction contained 12 bases not matched to a gene. Germline values: CDR1 SGHNT, CDR2 YENEEA. Full variable domain (remainder filled in from reference TRBV11-3 and TRBJ2-1): EAGVVQSPRYKIIEKKQPVAFWCNPISGHNTLYWYLQNLGQGPELLIRYENEEAVDDSQLPKDRFSAERLKGVDSTLKIQPAELGDSAVYLCASSLRPQGAGNEQFFGPGTRLTVL.